This TCR beta chain was sequenced in a study of early T cells in non-severe SARS-CoV-2 infection. Germline CDR1 and CDR2: SGHRS and YFSETQ. The CDR3 totals 17 residues. The V gene end was trimmed by 4 bases and the J gene end by 5 bases; junction bases not matched to a gene: 15. This clonotype appeared many times. Each cDNA molecule carried a unique molecular identifier. A single record per CDR3 protein comes from TCRdb applying MiXCR to the 5' RACE reads. The table records fewer than 30,000 distinct CDR3 sequences, about 5% of them present only once. The sequenced material came from whole blood. This sequence joins TRBV5-1 and TRBJ2-5; 9 positions match TRBD2. This receptor was taken from an adult who was a healthcare worker with PCR-confirmed SARS-CoV-2 infection or an uninfected control (not recorded which). The CDR3 spells CASSTSTSGGRGETQYF. For the CDR3, the DNA is TGCGCCAGCAGCACCTCGACTAGCGGAGGCCGGGGGGAGACCCAGTACTTC.